The 20 T cell receptor beta chains below were found in one sample sequenced in a study of cytomegalovirus exposure and HLA in healthy donors. The PCR made use of 60 Vbeta and 13 Jbeta primers. The method was immunoSEQ multiplex PCR; TCRdb's version includes in-frame clones alone and lacks a portion of them. The sample shows fewer than 120,000 clones, over 60% of them seen only once. What was sequenced was PBMCs. All receptors come from a woman aged 55-70 years in good health and CMV-seropositive.

As to this clone: Germline is not matched at one junction end, which may reflect a read error. The chain combines TRBV5-1 with TRBJ2-2; TRBD2 matches at 9 bases. There are 17 residues in the CDR3. CDR1 SGHRS and CDR2 YFSETQ come from the germline V gene. The DNA of the CDR3 is TGCGCCAGCAGCTTGATGGCGGGAGGGCCTCTTACCGTGGAGCTGTTTTTT. Its translation is CASSLMAGGPLTVELFF.

The CDR3 DNA sequence: TGTGCCTGGAGTGTATTTCAGAGCAATCAGCCCCAGCATTTT. As protein: CAWSVFQSNQPQHF. This chain uses TRBV30 with TRBJ1-5; D call uncertain. CDR1 and CDR2 (germline): GTSNPN, SVGIG (reference sequence). The CDR3 contains 14 residues. Trimming stripped 0 bases from V and 1 base from J, with 7 bases between.

In this sample, this clone turned up once. The chain couples TRBV28 to TRBJ1-5; the match to TRBD1 covers 8 bases. Germline lookup yields CDR1 MDHEN and CDR2 SYDVKM. This CDR3 has 16 residues. Trimming removed 5 bases from V and 0 bases from J; junction bases left unmatched: 6. The CDR3 DNA is TGTGCCAGCAGTGGGACAGGCTCGTATAGCAATCAGCCCCAGCATTTT. This sequence encodes CASSGTGSYSNQPQHF.

The CDR3 loop reads CASSYGGGLGYTF. DNA for the CDR3: TGTGCCAGCAGCTATGGGGGGGGCTTAGGCTACACCTTC. The chain recombines TRBV6-1 with TRBJ1-2, with a weak D call TRBD1 (6 bases). The germline V gene has CDR1 MNHNS and CDR2 SASEGT. This CDR3 is built from 13 residues. V was cut by 6 bases and J by 8 bases, with 16 bases left in between.

This clone has a count of ten or more. The rearrangement uses TRBV6-1 and TRBJ1-3, with TRBD1 identical over 9 bases. The V gene's germline CDR1 is MNHNS and CDR2 SASEGT. The CDR3 covers 16 residues. The J segment lost 4 bases and the V segment lost 2 bases, leaving 6 bases of the junction unmatched. The CDR3 nucleotides are TGTGCCAGCAGTGAATTCGACAGGGGGAAGGGAAACACCATATATTTT. It is translated as CASSEFDRGKGNTIYF.

This chain joins TRBV7-3 and TRBJ2-3; the match to TRBD2 covers 12 bases. CDR1 SGHTA and CDR2 FQGTGA come from the germline V gene. This CDR3 is 19 amino acids long. The V and J ends lost 1 base and 0 bases, in that order; junction bases with no gene match: 8. The CDR3 coding sequence is TGTGCCAGCAGCTTAAAAGTAGCCGGACTAGCGGGGAGCACAGATACGCAGTATTTT. Translating gives CASSLKVAGLAGSTDTQYF. Variable domain in full (rest from reference TRBV7-3 and TRBJ2-3): GAGVSQTPSNKVTEKGKYVELRCDPISGHTALYWYRQSLGQGPEFLIYFQGTGAADDSGLPNDRFFAVRPEGSVSTLKIQRTERGDSAVYLCASSLKVAGLAGSTDTQYFGPGTRLTVL.

V is TRBV6-1 and J is TRBJ1-4; 10 bases agree with TRBD1. Losses at the gene ends were 8 bases for V and 6 bases for J; bases not matched to a gene: 6. The CDR3 is 14 amino acids. Germline CDR1 MNHNS, CDR2 SASEGT. The DNA of the CDR3 is TGTGCCAGCCGCTCCGGGACAGGGGATGAAAAACTGTTTTTT. This translates into CASRSGTGDEKLFF.

This chain joins TRBV28 and TRBJ1-6; TRBD1 matches 10 bases. The junction had 19 bases not matched to a gene; V was cut back by 7 bases and J by 4 bases. This CDR3 comprises 20 residues. Per the germline V gene, CDR1 is MDHEN and CDR2 is SYDVKM. CDR3: CASTTSRSKGQGRYNSPLHF. Written as DNA, the CDR3 is TGTGCCAGCACCACATCTAGATCGAAGGGACAGGGGCGGTATAATTCACCCCTCCACTTT.

This chain links TRBV11-2 with TRBJ1-1; 9 nucleotides align to TRBD1. The CDR3 is made up of 15 amino acids. The trim removed 5 bases at V and 1 base at J, leaving 5 bases unmatched. CDR1 SGHAT and CDR2 FQNNGV come from the germline V gene. The CDR3 DNA follows: TGTGCCAGCAGCCCTCTGACAGGGGGGAACACTGAAGCTTTCTTT. Protein product: CASSPLTGGNTEAFF.

The chain is built from TRBV7-2 and TRBJ2-1, with 12 bases matching TRBD1. Unmatched junction bases numbered 8, after V lost 4 bases and J lost 4 bases. Per the germline V gene, CDR1 is SGHTA and CDR2 is FQGNSA. The CDR3 contains 17 residues. CDR3 sequence (DNA): TGTGCCAGCAGCTATACCGGGACAGGGGGCGATTACAATGAGCAGTTCTTC. This codes for CASSYTGTGGDYNEQFF.

The rearrangement joins TRBV9 to TRBJ1-1; weak D call: TRBD1 (6 bases). The CDR3 length is 12 residues. V lost 7 bases to trimming and J lost 8 bases, with 15 bases between them. Germline CDR1 reads SGDLS; CDR2 reads YYNGEE. The CDR3 loop reads CASSVTGSEAFF. CDR3 DNA sequence: TGTGCCAGCTCAGTCACAGGGTCCGAAGCTTTCTTT.

The chain has TRBV20-1 and TRBJ1-3, with D hard to call. Germline CDR1 DFQATT, CDR2 SNEGSKA (reference sequence). This CDR3 contains 11 residues. Trimming took off 3 bases at V and 4 bases at J, with 4 bases between the two ends. In DNA form, the CDR3 reads TGCAGTGCTAGTTCAGGAAACACCATATATTTT. It is translated as CSASSGNTIYF.

The chain combines TRBV27 with TRBJ2-7; maybe TRBD2 (6 bases). CDR1 is MNHEY, CDR2 SMNVEV, per germline (reference sequence). V shed 5 bases and J shed 6 bases, with 14 bases lying between them. This CDR3 contains 13 residues. This CDR3 reads CASSRSSGAEQYF. CDR3 in DNA: TGTGCCAGCAGTCGGAGTAGCGGAGCCGAGCAGTACTTC.

The chain combines TRBV7-8 with TRBJ1-5; weak D call: TRBD1 (6 bases). With 5 bases removed from V and 6 bases from J, the gap between germline ends came to 11 bases. The CDR3 is 13 residues long. Germline CDR1 and CDR2: SGHVS and FQNEAQ. For the CDR3, the DNA is TGTGCCAGCAGCCCCGGGGGGCTTCAGCCCCAGCATTTT. Encoded protein: CASSPGGLQPQHF.

V is TRBV7-9 and J is TRBJ1-1; D is ambiguous. V gave up 1 base and J gave up 11 bases, with 11 bases separating them. Germline V CDR1 and CDR2: SEHNR, FQNEAQ (reference sequence). The CDR3 has 12 amino acids. CDR3 coding DNA: TGTGCCAGCAGCTTAGTGGTAGCGGGGGCTTTCTTT. Translating gives CASSLVVAGAFF.

This rearrangement joins TRBV11-1 to TRBJ1-6; D is ambiguous. Germline V gene lookup returns CDR1 SGHAT and CDR2 FQDESV (reference sequence). Trimming shortened V by 5 bases and J by 9 bases, and 11 bases separated the two germline ends. The CDR3 loop spans 13 amino acids. CDR3 in amino acids: CASSPREASPLHF. Here the CDR3 DNA reads TGTGCCAGCAGCCCCCGGGAGGCTTCACCCCTCCACTTT.

Points on this clone: One junction end disagrees with the germline gene, perhaps due to a read error. This chain joins TRBV7-9 and TRBJ1-1, with 9 bases identical to TRBD1. The CDR3 length is 16 residues. Germline V gene sequence: CDR1 SEHNR, CDR2 FQNEAQ (reference sequence). The CDR3 spells CASSLHRGPLNAEAFF. The DNA of the CDR3 is TGTGCCAGCAGCTTACACAGGGGGCCCCTGAACGCTGAAGCTTTCTTT. The variable domain in full, completed from reference TRBV7-9 and TRBJ1-1, reads DTGVSQNPRHKITKRGQNVTFRCDPISEHNRLYWYRQTLGQGPEFLTYFQNEAQLEKSRLLSDRFSAERPKGSFSTLEIQRTEQGDSAMYLCASSLHRGPLNAEAFFGQGTRLTVV.

This chain uses TRBV19 with TRBJ2-7; D gene ambiguous. Trimming took off 4 bases at V and 4 bases at J, with 8 bases between the two ends. This CDR3 contains 12 residues. Looked up from germline, CDR1 is LNHDA and CDR2 is SQIVND (reference sequence). For the CDR3, the DNA is TGTGCCAGTAGTAATCACGGGTACGAGCAGTACTTC. Translated, it gives CASSNHGYEQYF.

V is TRBV5-8 and J is TRBJ1-4, with TRBD1 matching over 7 bases. V lost 3 bases and J lost 5; bases outside the gene matches: 10. The germline V gene has CDR1 SGHTS and CDR2 YDEGEE. There are 16 residues in the CDR3. The CDR3 reads CASSWSGTAQNEKLFF. The CDR3 DNA follows: TGTGCCAGCAGCTGGTCCGGGACAGCCCAAAATGAAAAACTGTTTTTT.

V usage is TRBV7-8 and J usage is TRBJ2-7, with TRBD2 identical over 13 bases. The trim removed 6 bases at V and 2 bases at J, leaving 16 bases unmatched. Germline V gene data show CDR1 as SGHVS and CDR2 as FQNEAQ. The CDR3 spans 19 residues. For the CDR3, the DNA is TGTGCCAGCAGTTTACTACTAGCGGGAGGGCCAGTTAGAACCTACGAGCAGTACTTC. It yields the protein CASSLLLAGGPVRTYEQYF.